Shown below are 8 T cell receptor beta chains from a single sample sequenced in a study of vaccination effects on CD4 cells after COVID-19. Following culture for nine to ten days, CD4+ T cells were isolated. Every participant took two doses of the BNT162b2 or mRNA-1273 vaccine. TCRdb's copy holds only in-frame clones and misses some; the assay was immunoSEQ multiplex PCR. This table has 40,000 to 50,000 clones, roughly 72% appearing once. These receptors have no identified antigens. Sample: CD4+ T cells from PBMCs cultured without peptide, taken after COVID-19 vaccination. The receptors were sampled from a human donor who received a COVID-19 vaccine.

This rearrangement joins TRBV4-2 to TRBJ2-7; D tentatively reads TRBD1 or TRBD2 (5 bases each). This CDR3 spans 14 amino acids. Germline CDR1 reads LGHNA; CDR2 reads YNFKEQ. V was clipped by 1 base and J by 4 bases, with 11 bases between them. This CDR3 reads CASSQAAGTYEQYF. The CDR3 coding sequence is TGTGCCAGCAGCCAAGCGGCAGGGACGTACGAGCAGTACTTC.

The chain joins TRBV2 to TRBJ1-2; D remains unclear. CDR3 size: 13 residues. V gave up 2 bases and J gave up 2 bases, with 6 bases separating them. The V gene's germline CDR1 is SNHLY and CDR2 FYNNEI. This CDR3 is CASSEMENYGYTF. The CDR3 bases are TGTGCCAGCAGTGAAATGGAAAACTATGGCTACACCTTC. Based on the CDR3 plus reference TRBV2 and TRBJ1-2, the full variable domain is EPEVTQTPSHQVTQMGQEVILRCVPISNHLYFYWYRQILGQKVEFLVSFYNNEISEKSEIFDDQFSVERPDGSNFTLKIRSTKLEDSAMYFCASSEMENYGYTFGSGTRLTVV.

Only a few counts were recorded for this clone. This rearrangement joins TRBV7-9 to TRBJ1-2; D perhaps matches TRBD1 (6 bases). V dropped 2 bases and J dropped 4 bases, with 17 bases sitting between them. Germline V gene lookup returns CDR1 SEHNR and CDR2 FQNEAQ (reference sequence). The CDR3 runs to 16 residues. The CDR3: CASSLSLDSKTYGYTF. The DNA of the CDR3 is TGTGCCAGCAGCTTAAGCTTGGACAGTAAGACCTATGGCTACACCTTC.

The chain is built from TRBV3-1 (or the pseudogene TRBV3-2) and TRBJ2-3; D not certain. Trimming shortened V by 5 bases and J by 7 bases, and 7 bases separated the two germline ends. Germline CDR1 is LGHDT and CDR2 is YNNKEL (reference sequence). There are 11 residues in the CDR3. CDR3 protein: CASSSDYTQYF. CDR3 coding DNA: TGTGCCAGCAGCTCCGATTATACGCAGTATTTT.

V usage is TRBV2 and J usage is TRBJ2-1; TRBD2 agrees at 7 bases. J gave up 2 bases and V 7 bases, and 11 bases lay outside the gene matches. The CDR3 is 16 amino acids. CDR1 SNHLY and CDR2 FYNNEI come from the germline V gene. The CDR3 coding sequence is TGTGCCAGCAAGCGTTCGCGGGAGATCGCCTACAATGAGCAGTTCTTC. Protein product: CASKRSREIAYNEQFF.

The rearrangement uses TRBV2 and TRBJ2-7; D uncertain. CDR3 length: 13 residues. CDR1 and CDR2 from the germline V gene are SNHLY and FYNNEI. V lost 1 base and J lost 6, with 10 bases in between. The CDR3 DNA reads as TGTGCCAGCAGTGAAGTAAGGAAAAGCGAGCAGTACTTC. Protein: CASSEVRKSEQYF. Variable domain in full (rest from reference TRBV2 and TRBJ2-7): EPEVTQTPSHQVTQMGQEVILRCVPISNHLYFYWYRQILGQKVEFLVSFYNNEISEKSEIFDDQFSVERPDGSNFTLKIRSTKLEDSAMYFCASSEVRKSEQYFGPGTRLTVT.

The CDR3 sequence: CASSDLGGSSTDTQYF. CDR3 DNA sequence: TGTGCCAGCAGTGACTTGGGCGGATCTAGCACAGATACGCAGTATTTT. The chain links TRBV6-4 to TRBJ2-3; no definite D call. CDR3 size: 16 residues. Germline V gene sequence: CDR1 MRHNA, CDR2 SNTAGT. Trimming cost V 1 base and J 0 bases, with 11 bases left between them.

The table lists this clone with a count of one. The rearrangement joins TRBV12-5 to TRBJ1-2; 7 nucleotides align to TRBD1. Germline values: CDR1 LGHNT, CDR2 FRNRAP. CDR3 length: 13 residues. With 0 bases clipped from V and 11 bases from J, the junction kept 6 bases outside the gene matches. CDR3 loop: CASGLVETRGYTF. CDR3 DNA: TGTGCTAGTGGTTTGGTGGAAACCAGGGGGTACACCTTC.